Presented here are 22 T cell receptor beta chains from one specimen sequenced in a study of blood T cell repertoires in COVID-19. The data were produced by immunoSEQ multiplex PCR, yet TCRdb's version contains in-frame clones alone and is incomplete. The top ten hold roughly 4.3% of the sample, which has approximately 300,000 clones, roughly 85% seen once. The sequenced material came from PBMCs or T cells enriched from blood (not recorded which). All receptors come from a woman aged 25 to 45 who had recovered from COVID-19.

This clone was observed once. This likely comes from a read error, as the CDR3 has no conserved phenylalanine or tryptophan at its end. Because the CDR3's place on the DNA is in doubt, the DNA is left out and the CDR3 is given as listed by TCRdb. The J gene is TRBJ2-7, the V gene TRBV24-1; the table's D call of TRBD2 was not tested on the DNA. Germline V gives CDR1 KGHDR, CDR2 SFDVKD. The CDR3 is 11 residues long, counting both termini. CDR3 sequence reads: CATENGGVYRR.

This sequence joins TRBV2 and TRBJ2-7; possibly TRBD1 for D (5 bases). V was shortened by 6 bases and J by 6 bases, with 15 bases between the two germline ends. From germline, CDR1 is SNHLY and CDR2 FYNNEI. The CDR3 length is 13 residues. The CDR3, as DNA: TGTGCCAGCAGGGCAGAAAGGGGTCTCGAGCAGTACTTC. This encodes CASRAERGLEQYF. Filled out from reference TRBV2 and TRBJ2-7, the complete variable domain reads EPEVTQTPSHQVTQMGQEVILRCVPISNHLYFYWYRQILGQKVEFLVSFYNNEISEKSEIFDDQFSVERPDGSNFTLKIRSTKLEDSAMYFCASRAERGLEQYFGPGTRLTVT.

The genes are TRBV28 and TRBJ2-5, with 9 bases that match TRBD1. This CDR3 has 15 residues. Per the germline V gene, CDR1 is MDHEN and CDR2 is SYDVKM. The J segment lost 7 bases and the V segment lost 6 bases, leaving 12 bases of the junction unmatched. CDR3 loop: CASRNRDRAPGTQYF. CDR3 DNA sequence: TGTGCCAGCAGAAACCGGGACAGGGCCCCGGGGACCCAGTACTTC.

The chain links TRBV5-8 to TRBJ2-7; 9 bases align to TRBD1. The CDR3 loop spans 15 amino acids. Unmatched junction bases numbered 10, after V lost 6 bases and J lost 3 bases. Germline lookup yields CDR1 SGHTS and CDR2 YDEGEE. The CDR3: CASNPGQGVFYEQYF. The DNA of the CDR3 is TGTGCCAGCAACCCGGGACAGGGTGTTTTCTACGAGCAGTACTTC. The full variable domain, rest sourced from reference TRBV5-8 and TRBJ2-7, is EAGVTQSPTHLIKTRGQQATLRCSPISGHTSVYWYQQALGLGLQFLLWYDEGEERNRGNFPPRFSGRQFPNYSSELNVNALELEDSALYLCASNPGQGVFYEQYFGPGTRLTVT.

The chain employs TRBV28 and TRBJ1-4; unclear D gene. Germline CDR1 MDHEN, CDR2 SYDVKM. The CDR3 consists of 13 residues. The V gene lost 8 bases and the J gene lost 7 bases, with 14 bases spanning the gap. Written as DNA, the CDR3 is TGTGCCAGCTCGGGAACAAGCCCTGAAAAACTGTTTTTT. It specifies CASSGTSPEKLFF. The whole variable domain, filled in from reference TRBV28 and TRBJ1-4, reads DVKVTQSSRYLVKRTGEKVFLECVQDMDHENMFWYRQDPGLGLRLIYFSYDVKMKEKGDIPEGYSVSREKKERFSLILESASTNQTSMYLCASSGTSPEKLFFGSGTQLSVL.

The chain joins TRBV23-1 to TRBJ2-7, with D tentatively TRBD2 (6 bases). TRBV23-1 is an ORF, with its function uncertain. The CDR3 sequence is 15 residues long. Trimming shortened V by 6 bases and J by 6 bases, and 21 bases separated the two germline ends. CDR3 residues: CASRPGVRRVGEQYF. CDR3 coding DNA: TGCGCCAGCAGACCGGGAGTCCGCCGGGTGGGCGAGCAGTACTTC.

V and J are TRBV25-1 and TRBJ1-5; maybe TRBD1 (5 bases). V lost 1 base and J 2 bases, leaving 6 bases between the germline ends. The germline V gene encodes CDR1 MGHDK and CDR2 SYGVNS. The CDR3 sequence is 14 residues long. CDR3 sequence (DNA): TGTGCCAGCAGTGAATCGGGGGGCAATCAGCCCCAGCATTTT. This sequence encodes CASSESGGNQPQHF.

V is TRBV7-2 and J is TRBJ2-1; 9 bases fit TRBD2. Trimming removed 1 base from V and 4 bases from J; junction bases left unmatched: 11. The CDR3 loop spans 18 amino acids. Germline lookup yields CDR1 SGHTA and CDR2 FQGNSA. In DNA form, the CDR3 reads TGTGCCAGCAGCTTAGGATGGTTTAGCGGGAGACTATACAATGAGCAGTTCTTC. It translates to CASSLGWFSGRLYNEQFF. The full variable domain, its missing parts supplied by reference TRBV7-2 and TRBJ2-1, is GAGVSQSPSNKVTEKGKDVELRCDPISGHTALYWYRQSLGQGLEFLIYFQGNSAPDKSGLPSDRFSAERTGGSVSTLTIQRTQQEDSAVYLCASSLGWFSGRLYNEQFFGPGTRLTVL.

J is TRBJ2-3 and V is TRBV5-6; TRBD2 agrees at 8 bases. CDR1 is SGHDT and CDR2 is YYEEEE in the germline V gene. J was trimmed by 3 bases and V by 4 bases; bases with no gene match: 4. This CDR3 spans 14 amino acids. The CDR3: CASSVGLGTDTQYF. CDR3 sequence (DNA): TGTGCCAGCAGCGTGGGACTAGGGACAGATACGCAGTATTTT.

The CDR3 spells CASSPLRSTNYGYTF. The CDR3, as DNA: TGTGCCAGCAGCCCCCTCAGATCAACTAACTATGGCTACACCTTC. The chain recombines TRBV11-2 with TRBJ1-2; no clear D gene. The germline gives CDR1 SGHAT, CDR2 FQNNGV. V was cut by 5 bases and J by 0 bases, with 13 bases left in between. CDR3 length: 15 residues.

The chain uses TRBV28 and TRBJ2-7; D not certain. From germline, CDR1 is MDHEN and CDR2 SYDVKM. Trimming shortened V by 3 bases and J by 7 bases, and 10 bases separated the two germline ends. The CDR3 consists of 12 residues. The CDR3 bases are TGTGCCAGCAGTTTTAACTTCGGGGAGCAGTACTTC. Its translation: CASSFNFGEQYF. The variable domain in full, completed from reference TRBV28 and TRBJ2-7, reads DVKVTQSSRYLVKRTGEKVFLECVQDMDHENMFWYRQDPGLGLRLIYFSYDVKMKEKGDIPEGYSVSREKKERFSLILESASTNQTSMYLCASSFNFGEQYFGPGTRLTVT.

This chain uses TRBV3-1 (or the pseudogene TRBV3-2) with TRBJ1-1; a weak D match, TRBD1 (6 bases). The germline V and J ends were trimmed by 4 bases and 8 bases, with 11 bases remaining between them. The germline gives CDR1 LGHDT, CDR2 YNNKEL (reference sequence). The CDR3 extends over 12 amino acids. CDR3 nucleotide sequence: TGTGCCAGCAGCCTGTCGGACAGAGAAGCTTTCTTT. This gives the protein CASSLSDREAFF.

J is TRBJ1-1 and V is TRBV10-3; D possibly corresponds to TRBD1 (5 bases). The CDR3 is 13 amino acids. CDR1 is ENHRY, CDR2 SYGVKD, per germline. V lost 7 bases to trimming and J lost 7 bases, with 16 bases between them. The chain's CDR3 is CAINKKTGVEAFF. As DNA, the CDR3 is TGTGCCATCAATAAAAAGACGGGGGTTGAAGCTTTCTTT.

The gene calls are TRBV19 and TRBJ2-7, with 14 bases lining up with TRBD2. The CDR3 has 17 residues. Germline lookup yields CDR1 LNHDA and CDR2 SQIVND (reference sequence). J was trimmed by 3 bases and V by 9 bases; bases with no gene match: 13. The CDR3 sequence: CASEPSGTSGSIYEQYF. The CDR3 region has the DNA TGTGCCAGCGAACCGTCTGGGACTAGCGGGAGTATCTACGAGCAGTACTTC.

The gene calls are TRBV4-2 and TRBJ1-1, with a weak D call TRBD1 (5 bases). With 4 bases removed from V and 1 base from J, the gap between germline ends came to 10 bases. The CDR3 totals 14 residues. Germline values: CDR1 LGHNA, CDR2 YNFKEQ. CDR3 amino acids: CASSPATANTEAFF. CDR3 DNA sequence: TGTGCCAGCAGCCCGGCGACAGCGAACACTGAAGCTTTCTTT.

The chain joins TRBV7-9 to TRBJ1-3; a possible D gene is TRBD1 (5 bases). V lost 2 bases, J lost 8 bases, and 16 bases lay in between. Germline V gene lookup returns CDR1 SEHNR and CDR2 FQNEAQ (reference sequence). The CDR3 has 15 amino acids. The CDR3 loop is CASSLQGHATDTIYF. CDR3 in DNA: TGTGCCAGCAGCTTACAGGGCCACGCAACAGACACCATATATTTT.

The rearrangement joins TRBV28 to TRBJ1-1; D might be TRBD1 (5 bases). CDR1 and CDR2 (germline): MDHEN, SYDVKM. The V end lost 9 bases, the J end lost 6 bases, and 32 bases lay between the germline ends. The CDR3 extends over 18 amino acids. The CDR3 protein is CASRKRVLGGRQWAEAFF. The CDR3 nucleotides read TGTGCCAGTAGAAAAAGGGTGTTGGGGGGAAGACAGTGGGCTGAAGCTTTCTTT.

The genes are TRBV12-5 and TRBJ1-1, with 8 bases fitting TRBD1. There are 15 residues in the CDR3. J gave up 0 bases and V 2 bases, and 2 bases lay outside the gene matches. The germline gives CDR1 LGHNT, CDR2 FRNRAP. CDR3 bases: TGTGCTAGTGGTTTGTGGACAGGGATGAACACTGAAGCTTTCTTT. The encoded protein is CASGLWTGMNTEAFF.

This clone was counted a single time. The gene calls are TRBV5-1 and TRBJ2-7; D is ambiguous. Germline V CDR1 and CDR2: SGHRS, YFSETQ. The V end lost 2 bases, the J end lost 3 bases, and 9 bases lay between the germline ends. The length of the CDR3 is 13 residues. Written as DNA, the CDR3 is TGCGCCAGCAGCTTCACTCCAAGCTACGAGCAGTACTTC. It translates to CASSFTPSYEQYF.

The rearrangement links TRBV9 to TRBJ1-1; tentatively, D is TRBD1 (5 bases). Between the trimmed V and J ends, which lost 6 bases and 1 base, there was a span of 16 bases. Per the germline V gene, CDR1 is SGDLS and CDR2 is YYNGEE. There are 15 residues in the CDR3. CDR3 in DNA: TGTGCCAGCACGGAAGACCCAGGGCCGAACACTGAAGCTTTCTTT. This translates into CASTEDPGPNTEAFF.

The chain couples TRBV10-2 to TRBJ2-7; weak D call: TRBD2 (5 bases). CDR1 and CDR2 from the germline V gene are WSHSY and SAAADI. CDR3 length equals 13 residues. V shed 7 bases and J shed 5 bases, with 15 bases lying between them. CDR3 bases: TGCGCCAGCACCGGACTCGGAAGCCACGAGCAGTACTTC. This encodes CASTGLGSHEQYF.

CDR3 region: CASSFTPNELTGELFF. The CDR3 nucleotides read TGTGCCAGCAGTTTTACCCCCAACGAGCTCACCGGGGAGCTGTTTTTT. V gene TRBV27 combines with J gene TRBJ2-2; no definite D call. V was cut by 3 bases and J by 4 bases, with 15 bases left in between. Germline V CDR1 and CDR2: MNHEY, SMNVEV (reference sequence). The CDR3 length is 16 residues.